This entry describes one T cell receptor (beta chain). Its antigen is not identified. This record comes from a study of cytomegalovirus exposure and HLA in healthy donors. Points from the study as a whole: Researchers reported that a few CMV-associated chains were confirmed in vitro as CMV antigen-specific. Across donors, most TCRs were seen rarely, yet some public ones were widespread. Among TCR beta chains, those listed as cytomegalovirus-associated numbered some 160.

The protocol was immunoSEQ multiplex PCR, while the TCRdb copy is restricted to in-frame clones and leaves out a portion. The sample lists roughly 120,000 clones, 88% occurring once. V was pared by 2 bases and J by 1 base, with 12 bases between. Per the germline V gene, CDR1 is SGDLS and CDR2 is YYNGEE. The CDR3 spans 15 residues. The source of this sequence is a man between 18 and 29 years old in good health and CMV-seropositive. J is TRBJ2-5 and V is TRBV9, with unresolved D. The sample taken for sequencing was PBMCs. The CDR3 spells CASSVLGGPQETQYF. In DNA form, the CDR3 reads TGTGCCAGCAGCGTTCTGGGTGGGCCCCAAGAGACCCAGTACTTC.